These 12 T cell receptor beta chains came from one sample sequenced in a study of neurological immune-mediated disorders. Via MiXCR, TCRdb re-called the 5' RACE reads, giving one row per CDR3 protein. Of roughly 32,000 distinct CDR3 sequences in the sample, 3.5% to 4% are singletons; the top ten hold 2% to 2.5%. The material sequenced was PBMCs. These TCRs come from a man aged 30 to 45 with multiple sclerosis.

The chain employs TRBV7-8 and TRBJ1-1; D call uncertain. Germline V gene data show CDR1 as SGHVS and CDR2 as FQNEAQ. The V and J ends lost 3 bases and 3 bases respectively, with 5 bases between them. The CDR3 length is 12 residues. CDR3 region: CASSFGDTEAFF. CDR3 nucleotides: TGTGCCAGCAGCTTCGGAGACACTGAAGCTTTCTTT.

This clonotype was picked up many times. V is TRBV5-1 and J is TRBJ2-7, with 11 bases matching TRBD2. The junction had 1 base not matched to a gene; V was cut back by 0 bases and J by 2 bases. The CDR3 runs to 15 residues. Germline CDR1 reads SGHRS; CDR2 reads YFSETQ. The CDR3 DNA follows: TGCGCCAGCAGCTTGGAACTAGCGGGGGCCTACGAGCAGTACTTC. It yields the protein CASSLELAGAYEQYF.

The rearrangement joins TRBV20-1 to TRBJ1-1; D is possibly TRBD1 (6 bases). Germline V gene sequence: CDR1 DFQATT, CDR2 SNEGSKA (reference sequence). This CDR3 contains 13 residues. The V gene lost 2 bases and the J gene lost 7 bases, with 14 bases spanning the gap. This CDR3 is CSARRGARGEAFF. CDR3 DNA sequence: TGCAGTGCTAGAAGGGGGGCCCGAGGTGAAGCTTTCTTT.

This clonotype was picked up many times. CDR3 nucleotides: TGTGCCAGCAGCCCGGGACAGGGGATGGGAGAGACCCAGTACTTC. It specifies CASSPGQGMGETQYF. This chain joins TRBV5-5 and TRBJ2-5; 10 bases line up with TRBD1. The length of the CDR3 is 15 residues. The ends lost 4 bases at V and 4 bases at J; junction bases unmatched: 7. Germline CDR1 is SGHKS and CDR2 is YYEKEE (reference sequence). The complete variable domain, with remaining parts taken from reference TRBV5-5 and TRBJ2-5, reads DAGVTQSPTHLIKTRGQQVTLRCSPISGHKSVSWYQQVLGQGPQFIFQYYEKEERGRGNFPDRFSARQFPNYSSELNVNALLLGDSALYLCASSPGQGMGETQYFGPGTRLLVL.

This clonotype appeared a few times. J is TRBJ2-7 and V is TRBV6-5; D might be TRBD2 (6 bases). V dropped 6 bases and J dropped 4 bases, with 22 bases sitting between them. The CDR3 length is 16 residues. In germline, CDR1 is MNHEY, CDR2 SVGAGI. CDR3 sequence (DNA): TGTGCCAGCAGCCCCGGGACTCAAATTCGAGGGTACGAGCAGTACTTC. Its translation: CASSPGTQIRGYEQYF.

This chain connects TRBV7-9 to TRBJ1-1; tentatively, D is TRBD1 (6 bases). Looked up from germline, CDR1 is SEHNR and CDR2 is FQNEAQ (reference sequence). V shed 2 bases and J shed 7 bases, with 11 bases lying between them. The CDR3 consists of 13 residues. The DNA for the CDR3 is TGTGCCAGCAGCTTATGGACAGACAATGAAGCTTTCTTT. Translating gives CASSLWTDNEAFF.

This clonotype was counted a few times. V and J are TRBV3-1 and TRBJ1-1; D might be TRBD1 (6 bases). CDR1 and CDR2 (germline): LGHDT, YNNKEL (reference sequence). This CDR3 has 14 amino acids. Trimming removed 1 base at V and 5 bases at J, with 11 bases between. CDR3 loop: CASSQGFRGTEAFF. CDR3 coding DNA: TGTGCCAGCAGCCAAGGTTTCAGGGGTACTGAAGCTTTCTTT.

The CDR3 sequence: CASSEPGRVGELFF. The CDR3 DNA sequence: TGTGCCAGCAGCGAGCCCGGACGTGTCGGGGAGCTGTTTTTT. The chain recombines TRBV6-1 with TRBJ2-2; D remains ambiguous. V was clipped by 6 bases and J by 7 bases, with 15 bases between them. Germline V lookup: CDR1 MNHNS, CDR2 SASEGT. The CDR3 consists of 14 residues.

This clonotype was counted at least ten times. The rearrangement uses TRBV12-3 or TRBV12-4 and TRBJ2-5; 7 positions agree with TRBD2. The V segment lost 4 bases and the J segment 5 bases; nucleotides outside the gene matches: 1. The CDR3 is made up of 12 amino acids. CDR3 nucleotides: TGTGCCAGCAGTTACGGGAGGGAGACCCAGTACTTC. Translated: CASSYGRETQYF.

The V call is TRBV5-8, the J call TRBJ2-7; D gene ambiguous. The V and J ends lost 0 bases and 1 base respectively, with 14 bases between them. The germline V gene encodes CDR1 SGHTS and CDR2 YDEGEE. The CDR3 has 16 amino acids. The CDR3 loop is CASSLANVAESYEQYF. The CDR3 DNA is TGTGCCAGCAGCTTGGCCAACGTGGCAGAATCCTACGAGCAGTACTTC.

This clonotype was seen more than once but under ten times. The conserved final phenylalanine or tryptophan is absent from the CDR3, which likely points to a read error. The CDR3 reads CASSPEMTVNNEQFI. CDR3 nucleotides: TGTGCCAGCAGCCCGGAGATGACAGTTAACAATGAGCAGTTCATC. V usage is TRBV5-4 and J usage is TRBJ2-1, with D tentatively TRBD1 (5 bases). This CDR3 has 15 residues. The V gene lost 4 bases and the J gene lost 5 bases, with 16 bases spanning the gap. Germline V lookup: CDR1 SGHNT, CDR2 YYREEE (reference sequence).

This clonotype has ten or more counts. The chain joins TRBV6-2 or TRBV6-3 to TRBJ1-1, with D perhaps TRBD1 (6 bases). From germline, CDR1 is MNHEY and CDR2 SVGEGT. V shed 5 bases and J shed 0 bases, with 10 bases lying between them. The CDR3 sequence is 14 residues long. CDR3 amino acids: CASSPRGLNTEAFF. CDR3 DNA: TGTGCCAGCAGTCCCAGGGGCCTGAACACTGAAGCTTTCTTT.